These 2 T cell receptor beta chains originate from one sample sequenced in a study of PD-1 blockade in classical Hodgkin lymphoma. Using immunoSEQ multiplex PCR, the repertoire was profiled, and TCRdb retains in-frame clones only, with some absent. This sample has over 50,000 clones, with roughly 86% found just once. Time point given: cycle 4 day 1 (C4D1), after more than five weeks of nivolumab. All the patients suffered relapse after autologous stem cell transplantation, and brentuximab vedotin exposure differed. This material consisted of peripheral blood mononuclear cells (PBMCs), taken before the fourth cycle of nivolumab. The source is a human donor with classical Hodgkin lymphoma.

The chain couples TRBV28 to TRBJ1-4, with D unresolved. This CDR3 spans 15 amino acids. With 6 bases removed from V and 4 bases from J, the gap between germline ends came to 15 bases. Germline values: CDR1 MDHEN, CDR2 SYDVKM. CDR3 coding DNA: TGTGCCAGCAGCCTGCAAGGCCACCTTAATGAAAAACTGTTTTTT. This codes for CASSLQGHLNEKLFF. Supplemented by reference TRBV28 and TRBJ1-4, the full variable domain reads DVKVTQSSRYLVKRTGEKVFLECVQDMDHENMFWYRQDPGLGLRLIYFSYDVKMKEKGDIPEGYSVSREKKERFSLILESASTNQTSMYLCASSLQGHLNEKLFFGSGTQLSVL.

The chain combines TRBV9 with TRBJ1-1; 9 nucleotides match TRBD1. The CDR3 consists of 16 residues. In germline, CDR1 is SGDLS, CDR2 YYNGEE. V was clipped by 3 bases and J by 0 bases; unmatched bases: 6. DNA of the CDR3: TGTGCCAGCAGCGCGACCGGGACAGGGATGAACACTGAAGCTTTCTTT. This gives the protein CASSATGTGMNTEAFF.